This T cell receptor beta chain was documented in a study of blood T cells in healthy people across ages. On the study more broadly: With template switching, about one barcoded beta molecule was captured per two T cells. Study observations and caveats: The study found more naive CD4+ cells and higher diversity in long-lived than aged donors.

V lost 6 bases and J lost 8, with 16 bases in between. This CDR3 contains 13 residues. Ten milliliters of peripheral blood were drawn from each donor. On this clonotype itself: What it binds is not known.

A second PCR, run for about 7 to 11 cycles, used a sample-barcoded 5' primer plus a J-beta primer mix. Every cDNA molecule bore a tag from a template-switch adaptor containing 12 random nucleotides. TCRdb fed the 5' RACE reads into MiXCR, producing one record per CDR3 protein. The data show around 1,800,000 distinct CDR3 sequences, roughly 43% seen once. The specimen was blood. The chain links TRBV12-3 or TRBV12-4 to TRBJ1-2; D is unclear. The receptor's source is a human donor in good health. CDR3 residues: CASSPSAHGGYTF. DNA of the CDR3: TGTGCCAGCAGCCCCTCCGCCCATGGGGGCTACACCTTC.